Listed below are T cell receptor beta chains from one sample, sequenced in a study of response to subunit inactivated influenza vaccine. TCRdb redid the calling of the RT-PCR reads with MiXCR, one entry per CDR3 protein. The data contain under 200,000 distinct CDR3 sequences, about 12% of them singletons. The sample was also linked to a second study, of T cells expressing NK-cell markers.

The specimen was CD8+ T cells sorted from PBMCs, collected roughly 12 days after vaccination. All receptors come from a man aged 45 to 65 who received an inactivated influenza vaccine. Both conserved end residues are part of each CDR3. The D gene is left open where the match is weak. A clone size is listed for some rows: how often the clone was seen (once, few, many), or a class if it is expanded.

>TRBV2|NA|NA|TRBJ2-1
CASSRRGDYNEQFF
TGTGCCAGCAGCCGGCGAGGGGACTACAATGAGCAGTTCTTC
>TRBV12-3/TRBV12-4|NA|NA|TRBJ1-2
CASSLAGGVEANYGYTF
TGTGCCAGCAGTTTAGCGGGGGGGGTAGAAGCTAACTATGGCTACACCTTC
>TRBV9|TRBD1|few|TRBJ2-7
CASSPAGTGDYEQYF
TGTGCCAGCAGCCCCGCCGGGACAGGGGACTACGAGCAGTACTTC
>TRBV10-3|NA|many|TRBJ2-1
CAISESGVAYNEQFF
TGTGCCATCAGTGAGTCGGGGGTGGCCTACAATGAGCAGTTCTTC
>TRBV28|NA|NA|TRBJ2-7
CASSLWTREEQYF
TGTGCCAGCAGTTTATGGACACGTGAGGAGCAGTACTTC
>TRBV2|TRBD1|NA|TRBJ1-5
CASSGIRQGYQPQHF
TGTGCCAGCAGTGGTATTCGACAGGGGTATCAGCCCCAGCATTTT
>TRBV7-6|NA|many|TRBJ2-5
CASSLHSRETQYF
TGTGCCAGCAGCTTACATTCCAGGGAGACCCAGTACTTC
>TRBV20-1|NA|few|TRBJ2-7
CSARDLETDEQYF
TGCAGTGCTAGAGATCTGGAGACCGACGAGCAGTACTTC
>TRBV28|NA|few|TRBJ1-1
CASSLTGYLVNTEAFF
TGTGCCAGCAGTTTAACCGGGTATCTGGTGAACACTGAAGCTTTCTTT
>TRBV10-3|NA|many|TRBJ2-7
CAIASGFDEQYF
TGTGCCATCGCCTCAGGTTTTGACGAGCAGTACTTC
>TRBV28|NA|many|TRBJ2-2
CASSPWGTANAGELFF
TGTGCCAGCAGTCCATGGGGAACAGCGAACGCCGGGGAGCTGTTTTTT
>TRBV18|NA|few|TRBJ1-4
CASSPTGDLVTATNEKLFF
TGTGCCAGCTCACCGACTGGGGACCTAGTCACTGCAACTAATGAAAAACTGTTTTTT
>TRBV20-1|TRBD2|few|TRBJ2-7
CRARVLAGAEEQYF
TGCAGAGCTAGGGTTCTAGCGGGAGCTGAAGAGCAGTACTTC
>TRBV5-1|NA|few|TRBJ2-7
CASSLGSFSGVAYEQYF
TGCGCCAGCAGCTTAGGGTCGTTTTCGGGGGTCGCCTACGAGCAGTACTTC
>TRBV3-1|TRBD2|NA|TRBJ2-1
CASSQVAGGPSEQFF
TGTGCCAGCAGCCAAGTTGCGGGAGGGCCGAGTGAGCAGTTCTTC
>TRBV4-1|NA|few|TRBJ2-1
CASSLADSDLSYNEQFF
TGCGCCAGCAGCCTAGCGGACAGCGATTTATCCTACAATGAGCAGTTCTTC
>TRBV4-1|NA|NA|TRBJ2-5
CASSQDGREETQYF
TGCGCCAGCAGCCAAGATGGCAGGGAAGAGACCCAGTACTTC
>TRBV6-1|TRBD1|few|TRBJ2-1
CASRPGTGPYNEQFF
TGTGCCAGCAGACCCGGGACAGGGCCTTACAATGAGCAGTTCTTC
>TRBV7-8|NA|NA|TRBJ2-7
CASSPRLRDAEQYF
TGTGCCAGCAGCCCCCGACTCAGGGACGCCGAGCAGTACTTC
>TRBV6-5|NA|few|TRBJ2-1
CASSYIGGGNEQFF
TGTGCCAGCAGTTACATCGGAGGGGGAAATGAGCAGTTCTTC
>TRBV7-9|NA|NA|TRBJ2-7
CASSLVLAEQYF
TGTGCCAGCAGCTTAGTCCTAGCCGAGCAGTACTTC
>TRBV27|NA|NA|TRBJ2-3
CASSTGTDKQYF
TGTGCCAGCAGCACTGGCACAGATAAGCAGTATTTT
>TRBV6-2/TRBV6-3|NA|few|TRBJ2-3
CASSIDPSASTDTQYF
TGTGCCAGCAGTATCGACCCCTCGGCTAGCACAGATACGCAGTATTTT
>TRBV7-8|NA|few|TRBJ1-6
CASRYLAGYSPLHF
TGTGCCAGCAGATATCTGGCAGGCTACTCACCCCTCCACTTT
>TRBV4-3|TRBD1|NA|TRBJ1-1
CASSQETGRAAEAFF
TGCGCCAGCAGCCAGGAGACAGGGCGGGCTGCTGAAGCTTTCTTT
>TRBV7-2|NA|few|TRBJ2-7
CASSLEVTDPYEQYF
TGTGCCAGCAGCTTAGAGGTGACAGACCCCTACGAGCAGTACTTC
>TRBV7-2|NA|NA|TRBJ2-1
CASGAQEYNEQFF
TGTGCCAGCGGAGCACAGGAATACAATGAGCAGTTCTTC
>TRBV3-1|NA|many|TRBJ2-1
CASSPLSSYNEQFF
TGTGCCAGCAGCCCCCTGAGCTCCTACAATGAGCAGTTCTTC
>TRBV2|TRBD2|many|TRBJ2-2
CASSGEGPGELFF
TGTGCCAGCAGTGGGGAGGGCCCGGGGGAGCTGTTTTTT
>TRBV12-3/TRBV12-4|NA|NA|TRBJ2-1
CASSFGPVGGIPYNEQFF
TGTGCCAGCAGTTTCGGGCCTGTCGGCGGGATACCCTACAATGAGCAGTTCTTC
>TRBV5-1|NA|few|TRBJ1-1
CASKDLHEAFF
TGCGCCAGCAAGGATCTACATGAAGCTTTCTTT
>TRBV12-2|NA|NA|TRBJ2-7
CASRSTRSTGPHEQYF
TGTGCAAGTCGCTCCACTAGGTCAACGGGCCCCCACGAGCAGTACTTC
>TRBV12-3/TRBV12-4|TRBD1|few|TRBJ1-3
CASSSPTGPGNTIYF
TGTGCCAGCAGTTCCCCGACAGGGCCTGGAAACACCATATATTTT
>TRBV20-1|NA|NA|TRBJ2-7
CSARHRTSTYEQYF
TGCAGTGCTAGACATCGGACTTCTACCTACGAGCAGTACTTC
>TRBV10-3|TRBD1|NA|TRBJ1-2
CAISKQGDYGYGYTF
TGTGCCATCAGCAAACAGGGGGACTACGGCTATGGCTACACCTTC
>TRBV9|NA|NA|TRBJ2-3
CASSSSRDTQYF
TGTGCCAGCAGCTCCTCAAGAGATACGCAGTATTTT
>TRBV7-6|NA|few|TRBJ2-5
CASSFGGVETQYF
TGTGCCAGCAGCTTTGGGGGAGTGGAGACCCAGTACTTC
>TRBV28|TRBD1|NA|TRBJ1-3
CASSLTGGFPGNTIYF
TGTGCCAGCAGTTTAACAGGGGGCTTTCCTGGAAACACCATATATTTT
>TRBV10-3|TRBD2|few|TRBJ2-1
CAISDPTSGVYNEQFF
TGTGCCATCAGCGACCCAACTAGCGGGGTCTACAATGAGCAGTTCTTC
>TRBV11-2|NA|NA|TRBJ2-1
CASSPPGPYNEQFF
TGTGCCAGCAGCCCCCCGGGGCCCTACAATGAGCAGTTCTTC
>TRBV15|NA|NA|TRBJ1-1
CATSYLGPGGEAFF
TGTGCCACCAGCTATCTGGGCCCCGGTGGTGAAGCTTTCTTT
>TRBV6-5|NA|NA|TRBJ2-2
CASSYVASNTGELFF
TGTGCCAGCAGTTACGTGGCCTCGAACACCGGGGAGCTGTTTTTT
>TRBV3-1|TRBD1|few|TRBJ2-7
CASSRGQATLF
TGTGCCAGCAGCCGGGGACAGGCGACCCTGTTC
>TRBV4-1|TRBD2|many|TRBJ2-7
CASSQAPGGSYEQYF
TGCGCCAGCAGCCAAGCTCCCGGCGGGAGTTACGAGCAGTACTTC
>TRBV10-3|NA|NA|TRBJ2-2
CAIRTVNTGELFF
TGTGCCATCAGGACCGTAAACACCGGGGAGCTGTTTTTT
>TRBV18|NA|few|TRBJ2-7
CASSPPESPLYEQYF
TGTGCCAGCTCACCACCTGAGAGCCCCCTCTACGAGCAGTACTTC